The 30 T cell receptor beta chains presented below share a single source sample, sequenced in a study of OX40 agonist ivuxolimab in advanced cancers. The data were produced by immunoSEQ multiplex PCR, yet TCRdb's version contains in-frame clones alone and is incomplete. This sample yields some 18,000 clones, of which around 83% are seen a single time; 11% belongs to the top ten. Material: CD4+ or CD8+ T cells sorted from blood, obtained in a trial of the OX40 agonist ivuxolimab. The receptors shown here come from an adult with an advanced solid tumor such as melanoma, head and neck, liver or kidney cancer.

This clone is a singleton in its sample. The CDR3 DNA reads as TGTGCCAGCAGCCCGTCAGGGGAAACTGAAGCTTTCTTT. Translated, it gives CASSPSGETEAFF. The rearrangement joins TRBV5-6 to TRBJ1-1; D is perhaps TRBD1 (6 bases). Trimming shortened V by 4 bases and J by 5 bases, and 12 bases separated the two germline ends. This CDR3 has 13 residues. Germline CDR1 SGHDT, CDR2 YYEEEE.

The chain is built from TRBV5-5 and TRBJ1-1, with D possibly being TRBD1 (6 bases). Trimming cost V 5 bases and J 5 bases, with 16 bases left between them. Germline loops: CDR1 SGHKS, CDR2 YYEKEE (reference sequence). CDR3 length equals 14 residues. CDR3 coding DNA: TGTGCCAGCAGACTTTCAGGGGCGAGAACTGAAGCTTTCTTT. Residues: CASRLSGARTEAFF.

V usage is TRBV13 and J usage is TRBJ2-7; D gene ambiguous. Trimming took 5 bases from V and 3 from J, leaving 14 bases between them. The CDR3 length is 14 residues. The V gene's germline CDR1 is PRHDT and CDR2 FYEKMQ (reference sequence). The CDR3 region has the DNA TGTGCCAGCAGCCCAGGTGGGTCGGTCTACGAGCAGTACTTC. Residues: CASSPGGSVYEQYF.

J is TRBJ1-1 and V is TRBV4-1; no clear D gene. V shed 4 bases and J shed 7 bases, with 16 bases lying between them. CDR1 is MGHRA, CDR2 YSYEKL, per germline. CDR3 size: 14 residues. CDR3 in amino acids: CASSPRTGNDEAFF. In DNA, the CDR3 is TGCGCCAGCAGCCCTCGGACGGGGAACGATGAAGCTTTCTTT.

The CDR3 DNA follows: TGTGCCAGCGGGGGACTAGCGGGAGCCATAACCTACGAGCAGTACTTC. Protein: CASGGLAGAITYEQYF. The chain joins TRBV2 to TRBJ2-7; 14 positions match TRBD2. Losses at the gene ends were 8 bases for V and 2 bases for J; bases not matched to a gene: 8. Germline CDR1 SNHLY, CDR2 FYNNEI. The CDR3 has 16 amino acids.

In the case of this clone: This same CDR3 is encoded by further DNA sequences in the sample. The CDR3 reads CASSPNSSNQPQHF. The CDR3 nucleotides read TGTGCCAGCAGCCCCAACAGTAGCAATCAGCCCCAGCATTTT. The chain carries TRBV27 and TRBJ1-5; D call uncertain. The CDR3 contains 14 residues. The germline V gene has CDR1 MNHEY and CDR2 SMNVEV (reference sequence). The germline V and J ends were trimmed by 6 bases and 0 bases, with 9 bases remaining between them.

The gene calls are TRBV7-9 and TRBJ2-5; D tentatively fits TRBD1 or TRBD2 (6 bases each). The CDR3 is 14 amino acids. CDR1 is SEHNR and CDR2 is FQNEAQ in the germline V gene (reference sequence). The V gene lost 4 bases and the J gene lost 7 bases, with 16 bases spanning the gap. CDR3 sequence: CASSSGASLATQYF. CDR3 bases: TGTGCCAGCAGCTCGGGGGCTAGTCTTGCGACCCAGTACTTC.

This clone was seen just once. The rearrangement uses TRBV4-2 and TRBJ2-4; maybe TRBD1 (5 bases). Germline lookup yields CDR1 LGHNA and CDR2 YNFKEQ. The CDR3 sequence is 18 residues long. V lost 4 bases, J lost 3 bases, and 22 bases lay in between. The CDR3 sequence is CASSLPDGAPSNKNIQYF. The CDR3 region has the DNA TGTGCCAGCAGCCTCCCCGATGGGGCCCCGTCAAACAAAAACATTCAGTACTTC.

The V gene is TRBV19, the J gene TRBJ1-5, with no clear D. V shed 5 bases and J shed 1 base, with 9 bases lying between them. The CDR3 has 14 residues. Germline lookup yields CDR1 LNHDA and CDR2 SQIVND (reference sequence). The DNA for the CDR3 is TGTGCCAGTAGTTTGGCCCTAAGCAATCAGCCCCAGCATTTT. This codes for CASSLALSNQPQHF.

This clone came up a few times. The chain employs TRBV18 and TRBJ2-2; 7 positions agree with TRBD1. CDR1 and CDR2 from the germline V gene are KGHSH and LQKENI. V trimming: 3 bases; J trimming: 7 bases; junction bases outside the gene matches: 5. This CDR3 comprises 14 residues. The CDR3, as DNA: TGTGCCAGCTCACCCGACAGGGAAGACGGGGAGCTGTTTTTT. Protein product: CASSPDREDGELFF.

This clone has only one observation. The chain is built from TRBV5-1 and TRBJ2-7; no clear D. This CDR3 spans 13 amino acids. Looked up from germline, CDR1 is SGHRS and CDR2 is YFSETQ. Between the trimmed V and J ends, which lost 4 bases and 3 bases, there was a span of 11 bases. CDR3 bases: TGCGCCAGCAGCCCCGACAAGATCTACGAGCAGTACTTC. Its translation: CASSPDKIYEQYF.

CDR3 DNA: TGTGCCAGCAGTTTAGTCGGTCAGCCCCAGCATTTT. As protein: CASSLVGQPQHF. This chain links TRBV27 with TRBJ1-5; no clear D gene. Germline CDR1 is MNHEY and CDR2 is SMNVEV (reference sequence). CDR3 length: 12 amino acids. V shed 2 bases and J shed 6 bases, with 5 bases lying between them.

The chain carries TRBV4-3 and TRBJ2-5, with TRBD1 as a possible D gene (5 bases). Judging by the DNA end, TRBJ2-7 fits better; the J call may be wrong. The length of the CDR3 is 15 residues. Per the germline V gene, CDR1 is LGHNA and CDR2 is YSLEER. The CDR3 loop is CASSRHGDSSYEQYF. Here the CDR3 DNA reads TGCGCCAGCAGCCGCCATGGAGACAGCTCCTACGAGCAGTACTTC.

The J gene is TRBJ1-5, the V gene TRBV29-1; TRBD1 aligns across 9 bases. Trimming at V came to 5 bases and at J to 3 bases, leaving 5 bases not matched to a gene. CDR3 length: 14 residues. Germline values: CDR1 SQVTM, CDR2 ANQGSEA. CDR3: CSVTGTGPNQPQHF. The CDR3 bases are TGCAGCGTTACCGGGACAGGGCCCAATCAGCCCCAGCATTTT. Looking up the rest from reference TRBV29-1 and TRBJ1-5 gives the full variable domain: SAVISQKPSRDICQRGTSLTIQCQVDSQVTMMFWYRQQPGQSLTLIATANQGSEATYESGFVIDKFPISRPNLTFSTLTVSNMSPEDSSIYLCSVTGTGPNQPQHFGDGTRLSIL.

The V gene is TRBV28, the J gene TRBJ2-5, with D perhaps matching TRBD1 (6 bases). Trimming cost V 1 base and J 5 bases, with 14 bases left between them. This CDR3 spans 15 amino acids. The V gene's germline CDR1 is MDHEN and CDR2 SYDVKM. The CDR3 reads CASSLSGEASETQYF. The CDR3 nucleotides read TGTGCCAGCAGTTTATCAGGGGAAGCTTCGGAGACCCAGTACTTC.

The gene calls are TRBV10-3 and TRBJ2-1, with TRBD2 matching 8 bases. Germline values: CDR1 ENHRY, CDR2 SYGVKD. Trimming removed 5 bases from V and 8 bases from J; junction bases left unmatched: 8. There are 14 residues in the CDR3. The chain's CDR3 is CAISQRGLGDEQFF. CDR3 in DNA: TGTGCCATCAGTCAGCGGGGACTAGGCGATGAGCAGTTCTTC.

CDR3 protein: CASSSTSGRAPDTQYF. The CDR3 DNA sequence: TGTGCCAGCAGTTCGACTAGCGGGAGGGCCCCAGATACGCAGTATTTT. The rearrangement joins TRBV28 to TRBJ2-3, with 14 bases matching TRBD2. Germline V gene data show CDR1 as MDHEN and CDR2 as SYDVKM. The CDR3 has 16 amino acids. With 4 bases clipped from V and 4 bases from J, the junction kept 4 bases outside the gene matches. Supplemented by reference TRBV28 and TRBJ2-3, the full variable domain reads DVKVTQSSRYLVKRTGEKVFLECVQDMDHENMFWYRQDPGLGLRLIYFSYDVKMKEKGDIPEGYSVSREKKERFSLILESASTNQTSMYLCASSSTSGRAPDTQYFGPGTRLTVL.

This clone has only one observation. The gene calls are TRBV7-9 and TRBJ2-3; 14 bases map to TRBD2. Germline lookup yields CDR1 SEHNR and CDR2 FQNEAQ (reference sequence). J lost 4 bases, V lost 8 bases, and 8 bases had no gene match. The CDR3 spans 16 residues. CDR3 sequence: CASSGTSGRASDTQYF. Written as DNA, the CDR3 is TGTGCCAGCTCCGGGACTAGCGGGAGAGCTTCAGATACGCAGTATTTT.

The CDR3 nucleotides read TGCGCCAGCAGCCAAGTGGGGGGACAGCCCCAGCATTTT. It specifies CASSQVGGQPQHF. The J gene is TRBJ1-5, the V gene TRBV4-1; D possibly corresponds to TRBD1 (5 bases). Looked up from germline, CDR1 is MGHRA and CDR2 is YSYEKL. This CDR3 comprises 13 residues. The V gene lost 1 base and the J gene lost 7 bases, with 8 bases spanning the gap.

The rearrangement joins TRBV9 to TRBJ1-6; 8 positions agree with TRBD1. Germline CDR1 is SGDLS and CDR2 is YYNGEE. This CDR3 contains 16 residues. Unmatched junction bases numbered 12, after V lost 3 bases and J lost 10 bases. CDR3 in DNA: TGTGCCAGCAGCGGAGAGACCGGGACAGGCAACTCACCCCTCCACTTT. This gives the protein CASSGETGTGNSPLHF. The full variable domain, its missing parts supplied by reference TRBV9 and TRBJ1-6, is DSGVTQTPKHLITATGQRVTLRCSPRSGDLSVYWYQQSLDQGLQFLIQYYNGEERAKGNILERFSAQQFPDLHSELNLSSLELGDSALYFCASSGETGTGNSPLHFGNGTRLTVT.

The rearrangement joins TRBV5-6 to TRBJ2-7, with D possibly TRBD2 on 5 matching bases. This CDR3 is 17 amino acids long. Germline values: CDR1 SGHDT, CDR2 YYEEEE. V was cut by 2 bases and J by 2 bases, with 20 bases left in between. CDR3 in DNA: TGTGCCAGCAGCTTCGGTCTTCAGGAACGGGGAACCTACGAGCAGTACTTC. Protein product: CASSFGLQERGTYEQYF.

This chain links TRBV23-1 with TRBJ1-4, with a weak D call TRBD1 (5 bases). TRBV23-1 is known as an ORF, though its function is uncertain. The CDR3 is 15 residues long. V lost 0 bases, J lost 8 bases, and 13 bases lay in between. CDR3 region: CASSQSRQGGEKLFF. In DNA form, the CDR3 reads TGCGCCAGCAGTCAATCGAGGCAGGGAGGGGAAAAACTGTTTTTT.

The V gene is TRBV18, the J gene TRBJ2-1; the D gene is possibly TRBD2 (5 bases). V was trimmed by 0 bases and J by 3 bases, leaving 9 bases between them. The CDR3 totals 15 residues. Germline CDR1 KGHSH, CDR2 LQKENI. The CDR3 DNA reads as TGTGCCAGCTCACCACCGGGAGCTGTCTACAATGAGCAGTTCTTC. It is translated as CASSPPGAVYNEQFF.

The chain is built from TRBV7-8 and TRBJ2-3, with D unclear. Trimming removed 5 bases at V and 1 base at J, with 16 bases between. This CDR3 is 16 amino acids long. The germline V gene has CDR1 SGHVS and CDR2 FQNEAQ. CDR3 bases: TGTGCCAGCAGCCTCGCTGTGACACGGGGCACAGATACGCAGTATTTT. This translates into CASSLAVTRGTDTQYF.

Here the CDR3 DNA reads TGTGCCATCAGTGAGTCACCGGGACGGCTTAACTATGGCTACACCTTC. Translated, it gives CAISESPGRLNYGYTF. The chain combines TRBV10-3 with TRBJ1-2; possible D gene TRBD1, 5 bases. The CDR3 runs 16 residues. V lost 0 bases, J lost 1 base, and 12 bases lay in between. Germline loops: CDR1 ENHRY, CDR2 SYGVKD.

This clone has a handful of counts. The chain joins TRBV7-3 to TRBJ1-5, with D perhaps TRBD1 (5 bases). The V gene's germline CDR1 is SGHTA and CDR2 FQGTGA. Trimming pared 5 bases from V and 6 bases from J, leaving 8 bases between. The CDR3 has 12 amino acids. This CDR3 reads CASSAGSQPQHF. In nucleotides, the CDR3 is TGTGCCAGCAGCGCAGGGAGTCAGCCCCAGCATTTT.

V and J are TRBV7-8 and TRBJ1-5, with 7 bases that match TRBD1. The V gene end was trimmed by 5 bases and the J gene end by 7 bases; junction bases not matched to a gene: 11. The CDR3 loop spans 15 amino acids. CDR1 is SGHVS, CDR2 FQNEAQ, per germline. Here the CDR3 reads CASSVQQGMWQPQHF. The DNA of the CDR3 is TGTGCCAGCAGCGTACAACAGGGGATGTGGCAGCCCCAGCATTTT.

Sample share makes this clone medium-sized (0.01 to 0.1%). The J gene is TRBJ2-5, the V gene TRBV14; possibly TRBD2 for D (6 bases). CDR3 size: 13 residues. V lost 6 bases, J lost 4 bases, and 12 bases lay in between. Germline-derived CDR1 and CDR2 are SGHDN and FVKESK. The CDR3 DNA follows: TGTGCCAGCAGGGGACTGCCGAGAGAGACCCAGTACTTC. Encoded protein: CASRGLPRETQYF.

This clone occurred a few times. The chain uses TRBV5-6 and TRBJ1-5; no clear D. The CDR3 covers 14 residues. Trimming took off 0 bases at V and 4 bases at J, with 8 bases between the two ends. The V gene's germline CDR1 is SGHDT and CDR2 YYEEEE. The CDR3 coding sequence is TGTGCCAGCAGCTTGGAAGGTAGGAATCAGCCCCAGCATTTT. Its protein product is CASSLEGRNQPQHF. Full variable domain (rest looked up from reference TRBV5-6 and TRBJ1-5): DAGVTQSPTHLIKTRGQQVTLRCSPKSGHDTVSWYQQALGQGPQFIFQYYEEEERQRGNFPDRFSGHQFPNYSSELNVNALLLGDSALYLCASSLEGRNQPQHFGDGTRLSIL.

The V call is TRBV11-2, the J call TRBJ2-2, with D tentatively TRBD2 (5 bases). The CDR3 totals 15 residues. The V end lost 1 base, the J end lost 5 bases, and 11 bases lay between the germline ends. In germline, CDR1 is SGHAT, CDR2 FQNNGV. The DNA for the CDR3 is TGTGCCAGCAGCTTAGGAGGGAGAGGTACCGGGGAGCTGTTTTTT. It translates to CASSLGGRGTGELFF.